This TCR beta chain was identified during a study of T-cell reconstitution after alpha-beta-depleted transplantation in children. Concerning this clonotype itself: The antigen remains undetermined.

Deletions cut 6 bases from V and 4 bases from J, with 17 bases between. The germline gives CDR1 SNHLY, CDR2 FYNNEI. This CDR3 spans 15 amino acids. Study-wide results and limits: Several hundred expanded graft clones reportedly were the source of alpha-beta T cells about two months after transplant. One year post-transplant, T-cell counts and diversity were largely derived from T cells produced anew. For some patients, TCRbeta diversity was high at day 60 because of recipient T cells and thymic progenitors that survived.

During its preparation, the TCRbeta library received unique molecular identifiers. TCRdb ran MiXCR on the PCR reads and lists one entry per CDR3 protein. The sample has almost 250,000 distinct CDR3 sequences; roughly a quarter are singletons. This rearrangement joins TRBV2 to TRBJ2-3; tentatively, D is TRBD1 (6 bases). Sequenced material: PBMCs, taken before TCRalphabeta/CD19-depleted stem cell transplant. This clonotype originated in a girl under 10 years old with Fanconi anemia, due to receive a stem cell transplant. This chain's CDR3 is CASSMDIPGADTQYF. CDR3 in DNA: TGTGCCAGCAGCATGGACATTCCAGGGGCAGATACGCAGTATTTT.